These 15 T cell receptor beta chains were sequenced from one sample in a study of blood T cells in healthy people across ages. A second PCR of roughly 6 to 12 cycles used a sample-barcoded 5' primer and a J-beta primer mix. TCRdb processed the 5' RACE reads anew with MiXCR; each CDR3 protein has one entry. The data contain some 790,000 distinct CDR3 sequences, more than 25% of them singletons. The sample was blood. The origin of the receptors is a woman older than 75 in good health.

The rearrangement uses TRBV7-2 and TRBJ2-5; 10 nucleotides align to TRBD1. The junction had 17 bases not matched to a gene; V was cut back by 2 bases and J by 11 bases. This CDR3 is 17 amino acids long. CDR1 is SGHTA, CDR2 FQGNSA, per germline. The CDR3, as DNA: TGTGCCAGCAGCTTACTTTCCGGGACAGGGGATTCGAATGAGCAGTACTTC. Translated: CASSLLSGTGDSNEQYF. Full variable domain (remainder filled in from reference TRBV7-2 and TRBJ2-5): GAGVSQSPSNKVTEKGKDVELRCDPISGHTALYWYRQSLGQGLEFLIYFQGNSAPDKSGLPSDRFSAERTGGSVSTLTIQRTQQEDSAVYLCASSLLSGTGDSNEQYFGPGTRLLVL.

Points on this clonotype: Just one base apart from a much larger clone, this may be a read error. V and J are TRBV20-1 and TRBJ2-1, with 10 bases matching TRBD2. The CDR3 extends over 14 amino acids. The ends lost 8 bases at V and 8 bases at J; junction bases unmatched: 12. CDR1 and CDR2 from the germline V gene are DFQATT and SNEGSKA (reference sequence). In DNA, the CDR3 is TGCAGTACTCAGGTAGCGGGGGGCCGGGATGAGCAGTTCTTC. The encoded protein is CSTQVAGGRDEQFF.

The V call is TRBV27, the J call TRBJ2-1, with 7 positions matching TRBD1. The J call may be mistaken, given a closer DNA end match to TRBJ2-7. The CDR3 contains 14 residues. Germline-derived CDR1 and CDR2 are MNHEY and SMNVEV (reference sequence). CDR3 residues: CASTPGDRYNEQYF. DNA for the CDR3: TGTGCCAGCACCCCCGGGGACAGATACAATGAGCAGTACTTC.

A word on this clonotype: The germline gene is not matched at one end of the junction; a read error may be the cause. The chain links TRBV7-2 to TRBJ1-4; 7 positions match TRBD1. Germline V gene data show CDR1 as SGHTA and CDR2 as FQGNSA. The CDR3 extends over 14 amino acids. The CDR3 nucleotides read TGTGCCAGCAGCTTGACAGGGCGGAGCGAAAAACGGTTTTTT. The encoded protein is CASSLTGRSEKRFF.

This clonotype was observed many times. This chain joins TRBV6-6 and TRBJ2-5; 8 nucleotides align to TRBD2. The V gene end was trimmed by 6 bases and the J gene end by 5 bases; junction bases not matched to a gene: 2. The CDR3 spans 12 residues. Germline lookup yields CDR1 MNHNY and CDR2 SVGAGI (reference sequence). CDR3 bases: TGTGCCAGCAGGACTAGCGAGGAGACCCAGTACTTC. Translated: CASRTSEETQYF.

The chain has TRBV11-2 and TRBJ2-3; 9 bases fit TRBD2. Germline loops: CDR1 SGHAT, CDR2 FQNNGV. The CDR3 is 17 amino acids. The V segment lost 1 base and the J segment 7 bases; nucleotides outside the gene matches: 12. In DNA form, the CDR3 reads TGTGCCAGCAGCTTAGCCGCAACCGGACTAGCGTTACATACGCAGTATTTT. This sequence encodes CASSLAATGLALHTQYF.

Concerning this clonotype itself: The junction differs from germline at one of its ends, possibly a read error. The chain joins TRBV12-3 or TRBV12-4 to TRBJ2-3, with TRBD2 as a possible D gene (5 bases). CDR3 length: 13 residues. Written as DNA, the CDR3 is TGTGCCAACAGACCTGGACGGGGAGATATGCAGTATTTT. Its translation: CANRPGRGDMQYF.

This sequence joins TRBV3-1 and TRBJ1-2, with 8 bases fitting TRBD1. CDR1 is LGHDT and CDR2 is YNNKEL in the germline V gene (reference sequence). Trimming cost V 1 base and J 6 bases; bases outside gene matches: 4. The CDR3 is 14 amino acids. The CDR3 sequence: CASSQVTGGHGYTF. The CDR3, as DNA: TGTGCCAGCAGCCAAGTCACAGGGGGGCATGGCTACACCTTC.

J is TRBJ1-6 and V is TRBV2; D gene uncertain. The germline V gene encodes CDR1 SNHLY and CDR2 FYNNEI. The CDR3 runs 13 residues. The germline V and J ends were trimmed by 7 bases and 6 bases, with 10 bases remaining between them. The chain's CDR3 is CASIIRANSPLHF. The DNA for the CDR3 is TGTGCCAGCATAATAAGAGCTAATTCACCCCTCCACTTT.

This clonotype was seen once. A read error may produce the germline difference seen at one junction end. The chain uses TRBV7-2 and TRBJ1-6, with 7 bases identical to TRBD1. CDR1 is SGHTA, CDR2 FQGNSA, per germline. The CDR3 spans 15 residues. The CDR3 nucleotides are TGTGGCAGCACCGAACGCCCACAGGGGAGATCGCCCCTCCACTTT. Protein product: CGSTERPQGRSPLHF.

Of note for this clonotype: A much larger clone differs from this one at a single base, so this may be a read error. The chain employs TRBV12-3 or TRBV12-4 and TRBJ2-3; TRBD1 agrees at 7 bases. CDR3 size: 15 residues. V gave up 6 bases and J gave up 8 bases; unmatched junction bases: 14. CDR3 residues: CASSPGQPMHGTQYF. As DNA, the CDR3 is TGTGCCAGCAGCCCGGGACAGCCCATGCACGGTACGCAGTATTTT.

This clonotype was seen ten or more times. The chain combines TRBV7-2 with TRBJ2-7; D is possibly TRBD1 (6 bases). The germline gives CDR1 SGHTA, CDR2 FQGNSA. V lost 1 base and J lost 2, with 15 bases in between. CDR3 size: 16 residues. Here the CDR3 reads CASSLEVQGTPYEQYF. The CDR3 coding sequence is TGTGCCAGCAGCTTAGAGGTACAGGGTACCCCCTACGAGCAGTACTTC.

A few counts support this clonotype. Just one base apart from a much larger clone, this may be a read error. The chain uses TRBV12-3 or TRBV12-4 and TRBJ2-7; 7 bases fit TRBD1. V trimming: 5 bases; J trimming: 10 bases; junction bases outside the gene matches: 5. This CDR3 comprises 11 residues. Written as DNA, the CDR3 is TGTGCCAGCAGTGACAGGGCGGTTCAGTACTTC. Its translation: CASSDRAVQYF.

This clonotype appeared many times. J is TRBJ1-6 and V is TRBV7-2; D uncertain. This CDR3 spans 15 amino acids. V lost 1 base to trimming and J lost 5 bases, with 9 bases between them. Looked up from germline, CDR1 is SGHTA and CDR2 is FQGNSA. The CDR3 sequence is CASSLVRVNNSPLHF. In nucleotides, the CDR3 is TGTGCCAGCAGCTTAGTTAGGGTCAATAATTCACCCCTCCACTTT.

This clonotype was recorded many times. This chain links TRBV15 with TRBJ1-2; no reliable D call. The V gene's germline CDR1 is LNHNV and CDR2 YYDKDF (reference sequence). CDR3 length: 15 residues. V lost 0 bases to trimming and J lost 2 bases, with 10 bases between them. The CDR3 loop is CATSRDETPNYGYTF. The CDR3 DNA reads TGTGCCACCAGCAGAGATGAAACACCCAACTATGGCTACACCTTC.